Sequencing of this TCR beta chain was carried out in a study of OX40 agonist ivuxolimab in advanced cancers. From germline, CDR1 is SGHAT and CDR2 FQNNGV. The CDR3 has 14 residues. The V gene lost 2 bases and the J gene lost 6 bases, with 13 bases spanning the gap. TCRdb's table, derived via immunoSEQ multiplex PCR, lists solely in-frame clones and lacks some. Among about 69,000 clones listed, nearly 90% were seen once. General study points: CD4+ and CD8+ T cells in blood underwent clonal expansion by week 6 at 0.1 to 3.0 mg/kg. Partial responders at 0.1-3.0 mg/kg had among the lowest clonal expansion.

Regarding this clone: What it recognizes is unknown.

This clonotype was obtained from an adult with an advanced solid tumor such as melanoma, head and neck, liver or kidney cancer. The input for sequencing was CD4+ or CD8+ T cells sorted from blood, taken in a trial of the OX40 agonist ivuxolimab. The rearrangement links TRBV11-2 to TRBJ1-1; no clear D. CDR3 region: CASSLSLTTPEAFF. The CDR3 region has the DNA TGTGCCAGCAGCTTAAGTTTAACTACCCCTGAAGCTTTCTTT.